The 24 T cell receptor beta chains in this list originate from one sample, sequenced in a study of technical replicates of blood from a handful of donors. TCRdb's copy holds only in-frame clones and misses some; the assay was immunoSEQ multiplex PCR. The sample shows about 68,000 clones, less than 98% of them seen only once. The sample taken for sequencing was T cells isolated from PBMCs. The receptors stem from a human donor in good health.

The rearrangement uses TRBV7-2 and TRBJ2-7; tentatively, D is TRBD2 (6 bases). This CDR3 is built from 12 residues. The V end was cut by 6 bases, the J end by 3 bases, with 9 bases between. Germline lookup yields CDR1 SGHTA and CDR2 FQGNSA. The CDR3 protein is CASSWDFYEQYF. The CDR3 bases are TGTGCCAGCAGTTGGGACTTCTACGAGCAGTACTTC.

This chain links TRBV2 with TRBJ2-7; 9 positions agree with TRBD2. This CDR3 region has 13 residues. V lost 6 bases to trimming and J lost 6 bases; unmatched junction nucleotides: 6. Germline V gene data show CDR1 as SNHLY and CDR2 as FYNNEI. DNA for the CDR3: TGTGCCAGCAGGCTAGCGGGGAACCTCGAGCAGTACTTC. Amino acid sequence: CASRLAGNLEQYF.

This chain uses TRBV6-1 with TRBJ2-7, with 7 bases that match TRBD1. Germline lookup yields CDR1 MNHNS and CDR2 SASEGT. The CDR3 extends over 12 amino acids. After removal of 10 bases from V and 2 bases from J, the junction contained 5 bases not matched to a gene. The CDR3 DNA reads TGTGCCACCCTAAGGGGGCCCTACGAGCAGTACTTC. This encodes CATLRGPYEQYF.

The chain links TRBV25-1 to TRBJ1-2, with no clear D. Trimming left V 6 bases short and J 1 base short, with 12 bases between. CDR1 is MGHDK and CDR2 is SYGVNS in the germline V gene. The CDR3 covers 14 residues. Here the CDR3 DNA reads TGTGCCAGCAGAACCACTGGAGGTAACTATGGCTACACCTTC. Its translation is CASRTTGGNYGYTF.

The genes are TRBV28 and TRBJ1-3, with D maybe TRBD1 (5 bases). The CDR3 has 14 residues. V gave up 8 bases and J gave up 0 bases, with 11 bases separating them. Germline assignment: CDR1 MDHEN and CDR2 SYDVKM. The CDR3 here is CASGTGSSGNTIYF. In DNA form, the CDR3 reads TGTGCCAGCGGGACTGGTTCCTCTGGAAACACCATATATTTT.

In its sample, this clone was seen once. J is TRBJ2-1 and V is TRBV20-1; tentatively, D is TRBD1 (5 bases). The germline CDR1 and CDR2 sequences are DFQATT and SNEGSKA (reference sequence). The CDR3 is 10 residues long. The V end was cut by 8 bases, the J end by 9 bases, with 11 bases between. Here the CDR3 reads CSIRVVEQFF. The CDR3 DNA reads as TGCAGTATCAGGGTGGTTGAGCAGTTCTTC.

The chain is built from TRBV11-3 and TRBJ2-2; the match to TRBD1 covers 9 bases. CDR1 and CDR2 (germline): SGHNT, YENEEA. The length of the CDR3 is 16 residues. The junction had 6 bases not matched to a gene; V was cut back by 2 bases and J by 5 bases. The CDR3 bases are TGTGCCAGCAGCTTAAGCCCCGGGACAGGGACCGGGGAGCTGTTTTTT. This translates into CASSLSPGTGTGELFF.

The gene calls are TRBV27 and TRBJ1-2; D gene uncertain. Germline CDR1 reads MNHEY; CDR2 reads SMNVEV (reference sequence). This CDR3 has 13 amino acids. Trimming took 1 base from V and 6 from J, leaving 9 bases between them. CDR3 DNA sequence: TGTGCCAGCAGTTTATATTACGGGGATGGCTACACCTTC. This translates into CASSLYYGDGYTF.

The chain recombines TRBV6-5 with TRBJ2-7; D remains ambiguous. Trimming pared 6 bases from V and 3 bases from J, leaving 6 bases between. This CDR3 is 11 amino acids long. CDR1 and CDR2 (germline): MNHEY, SVGAGI. CDR3 loop: CASRSFYEQYF. Written as DNA, the CDR3 is TGTGCCAGCAGGTCATTCTACGAGCAGTACTTC.

CDR3 nucleotides: TGTGCCAGCAGCGTAGAATTTAGCGGGAGGAACAATGAGCAGTTCTTC. Its translation: CASSVEFSGRNNEQFF. The chain carries TRBV9 and TRBJ2-1; the match to TRBD2 covers 10 bases. Trimming cost V 0 bases and J 5 bases; bases outside gene matches: 5. This CDR3 spans 16 amino acids. From germline, CDR1 is SGDLS and CDR2 YYNGEE.

V usage is TRBV6-1 and J usage is TRBJ2-3; weak D call: TRBD1 (7 bases). Per germline, CDR1 MNHNS and CDR2 SASEGT. Trimming shortened V by 11 bases and J by 2 bases, and 20 bases separated the two germline ends. This CDR3 region has 15 residues. The CDR3 region is CAGGVGQYSTDTQYF. The CDR3 coding sequence is TGTGCCGGAGGGGTGGGACAGTACTCCACAGATACGCAGTATTTT.

J is TRBJ2-7 and V is TRBV7-9, with 11 bases lining up with TRBD1. Losses at the gene ends were 5 bases for V and 7 bases for J; bases not matched to a gene: 7. The CDR3 spans 14 residues. Per germline, CDR1 SEHNR and CDR2 FQNEAQ (reference sequence). The CDR3 region has the DNA TGTGCCAGCAGCAGGGACAGGGGGACGGGGGAGCAGTACTTC. Protein: CASSRDRGTGEQYF.

The J gene is TRBJ2-1, the V gene TRBV5-1; 10 nucleotides align to TRBD2. The germline V gene has CDR1 SGHRS and CDR2 YFSETQ. CDR3 size: 16 residues. V was clipped by 0 bases and J by 3 bases; unmatched bases: 3. In nucleotides, the CDR3 is TGCGCCAGCAGCTTGGGGGCTAGCGGGAGCTACAATGAGCAGTTCTTC. Amino acid sequence: CASSLGASGSYNEQFF.

This clone was detected only a few times. This chain uses TRBV20-1 with TRBJ1-1; 7 nucleotides line up with TRBD1. Trimming removed 8 bases from V and 5 bases from J; junction bases left unmatched: 5. CDR3 length: 11 amino acids. The germline V gene has CDR1 DFQATT and CDR2 SNEGSKA (reference sequence). In DNA form, the CDR3 reads TGCAGTACAAACAGGGGAACTGAAGCTTTCTTT. It yields the protein CSTNRGTEAFF.

The V gene is TRBV27, the J gene TRBJ2-2; D is unresolved. Deletions cut 2 bases from V and 2 bases from J, with 9 bases between. Germline V gene sequence: CDR1 MNHEY, CDR2 SMNVEV (reference sequence). This CDR3 is built from 15 residues. This chain's CDR3 is CASSLMGHNTGELFF. The CDR3 bases are TGTGCCAGCAGTTTAATGGGCCATAACACCGGGGAGCTGTTTTTT.

As for this clone: Other nucleotide sequences from this sample produce the same CDR3. The chain links TRBV19 to TRBJ2-7; possible D gene TRBD2, 5 bases. The germline V gene has CDR1 LNHDA and CDR2 SQIVND (reference sequence). V lost 1 base to trimming and J lost 1 base, with 5 bases between them. This CDR3 contains 13 residues. CDR3 sequence reads: CASSIGGSYEQYF. The CDR3 DNA follows: TGTGCCAGTAGTATAGGCGGGTCCTACGAGCAGTACTTC.

The gene calls are TRBV30 and TRBJ2-7, with D possibly TRBD2 on 6 matching bases. The length of the CDR3 is 15 residues. Trimming cost V 0 bases and J 0 bases, with 12 bases left between them. Germline CDR1 GTSNPN, CDR2 SVGIG (reference sequence). The CDR3 region is CAWSVGRHYSYEQYF. As DNA, the CDR3 is TGTGCCTGGAGTGTCGGGAGACACTACTCCTACGAGCAGTACTTC. The full variable domain, with the rest looked up from reference TRBV30 and TRBJ2-7, is SQTIHQWPATLVQPVGSPLSLECTVEGTSNPNLYWYRQAAGRGLQLLFYSVGIGQISSEVPQNLSASRPQDRQFILSSKKLLLSDSGFYLCAWSVGRHYSYEQYFGPGTRLTVT.

The chain recombines TRBV30 with TRBJ1-2; tentatively, D is TRBD1 (5 bases). In germline, CDR1 is GTSNPN, CDR2 SVGIG (reference sequence). V gave up 0 bases and J gave up 8 bases, with 19 bases separating them. The CDR3 is made up of 15 amino acids. For the CDR3, the DNA is TGTGCCTGGAGTGTACCGCAGGGTGTAATTAGCGGCTACACCTTC. Its protein product is CAWSVPQGVISGYTF.

The genes are TRBV5-1 and TRBJ1-1, with D perhaps matching TRBD1 (6 bases). CDR1 and CDR2 from the germline V gene are SGHRS and YFSETQ. V lost 4 bases and J lost 3, with 16 bases in between. The CDR3 is made up of 15 amino acids. CDR3 sequence: CASSPTGYGDTEAFF. The DNA of the CDR3 is TGCGCCAGCAGCCCAACAGGGTATGGGGACACTGAAGCTTTCTTT.

V is TRBV18 and J is TRBJ1-5, with unresolved D. This CDR3 has 16 residues. CDR1 is KGHSH, CDR2 LQKENI, per germline. The V and J ends lost 3 bases and 0 bases respectively, with 12 bases between them. This chain's CDR3 is CASSPASGYSNQPQHF. The CDR3 bases are TGTGCCAGCTCACCCGCAAGCGGCTATAGCAATCAGCCCCAGCATTTT.

This clone was picked up a small number of times. This rearrangement joins TRBV7-3 to TRBJ2-7, with 7 nucleotides matching TRBD2. The CDR3 extends over 14 amino acids. Trimming removed 3 bases from V and 3 bases from J; junction bases left unmatched: 5. Germline V lookup: CDR1 SGHTA, CDR2 FQGTGA. CDR3 region: CASSLQRGSYEQYF. The CDR3 DNA reads as TGTGCCAGCAGCTTGCAGCGGGGCAGCTACGAGCAGTACTTC.

The V call is TRBV9, the J call TRBJ2-5, with TRBD2 identical over 11 bases. Germline V gives CDR1 SGDLS, CDR2 YYNGEE. V lost 4 bases, J lost 5 bases, and 10 bases stayed unmatched. This CDR3 region has 16 residues. The CDR3, as DNA: TGTGCCAGCAGCCCACATCTAGCGGGAGGTATGGAGACCCAGTACTTC. It yields the protein CASSPHLAGGMETQYF.

The chain joins TRBV9 to TRBJ2-3; perhaps TRBD1 as D (6 bases). Trimming took off 0 bases at V and 3 bases at J, with 11 bases between the two ends. The CDR3 runs to 15 residues. Germline-derived CDR1 and CDR2 are SGDLS and YYNGEE. The CDR3 DNA follows: TGTGCCAGCAGCGTAGTTGCCAGGGGTACAGATACGCAGTATTTT. Translation gives CASSVVARGTDTQYF.

This chain uses TRBV29-1 with TRBJ1-2; possibly TRBD1 for D (5 bases). V shed 7 bases and J shed 4 bases, with 16 bases lying between them. Germline loops: CDR1 SQVTM, CDR2 ANQGSEA. The CDR3 has 13 residues. This CDR3 reads CSAGGDGSYGYTF. Here the CDR3 DNA reads TGCAGCGCCGGGGGGGACGGATCCTATGGCTACACCTTC.